This entry lists 25 T cell receptor beta chains sequenced from one sample in a study of blood T cells in healthy people across ages. The use of a sample-barcoded 5' primer and a J-beta primer mix characterized a second PCR of roughly 6 to 11 cycles. MiXCR was run by TCRdb on the 5' RACE reads, yielding one entry per CDR3 protein. The table shows 500,000 to 700,000 distinct CDR3 sequences, with around 31% occurring only once. Sequencing was done on a sample of blood. The receptors here all came from a woman aged 80 or over in good health.

This clonotype came up a few times. This chain joins TRBV24-1 and TRBJ1-5; D remains unclear. Trimming removed 3 bases from V and 3 bases from J, with 11 bases in between. The CDR3 loop spans 15 amino acids. The V gene's germline CDR1 is KGHDR and CDR2 SFDVKD. For the CDR3, the DNA is TGTGCCACCAGTGATACGGCGGATTTCAATCAGCCCCAGCATTTT. Translating it yields CATSDTADFNQPQHF.

This clonotype was observed at least ten times. The gene calls are TRBV20-1 and TRBJ2-3, with 9 bases aligning to TRBD2. The CDR3 is made up of 13 amino acids. Per germline, CDR1 DFQATT and CDR2 SNEGSKA (reference sequence). The CDR3 is CRLGGGGAYTQYF. The CDR3 region has the DNA TGCAGACTGGGCGGCGGGGGGGCATATACGCAGTATTTT.

Concerning this clonotype: A much larger clone sits a single nucleotide away, making a read error possible. The chain combines TRBV18 with TRBJ2-4, with D hard to call. The DNA end favors TRBJ2-7, so the J call may be wrong. Germline CDR1 reads KGHSH; CDR2 reads LQKENI. CDR3 length: 16 amino acids. The CDR3 is CASSPRRVTGTYEQYF. CDR3 sequence (DNA): TGTGCCAGCTCACCACGAAGAGTTACGGGCACCTACGAGCAGTACTTC.

This clonotype was detected only a few times. This chain uses TRBV7-3 with TRBJ1-2, with TRBD1 as a possible D gene (6 bases). The V end was cut by 5 bases, the J end by 3 bases, with 25 bases between. Germline values: CDR1 SGHTA, CDR2 FQGTGA. The CDR3 has 18 amino acids. The CDR3 bases are TGTGCCAGCAGCCTTAAAACTACAGGGCCCCCATATGACTATGGCTACACCTTC. It translates to CASSLKTTGPPYDYGYTF.

This clonotype was recorded at least ten times. V is TRBV6-1 and J is TRBJ2-7; 7 bases map to TRBD1. This CDR3 comprises 15 residues. V was pared by 0 bases and J by 3 bases, with 5 bases of the junction left unmatched. CDR1 and CDR2 from the germline V gene are MNHNS and SASEGT. DNA of the CDR3: TGTGCCAGCAGTGAAGCTCCGGGACAGAACTACGAGCAGTACTTC. It yields the protein CASSEAPGQNYEQYF.

J is TRBJ1-3 and V is TRBV11-2; 9 nucleotides agree with TRBD1. Unmatched junction bases numbered 17, after V lost 0 bases and J lost 2 bases. This CDR3 region has 21 residues. Germline assignment: CDR1 SGHAT and CDR2 FQNNGV. The CDR3 DNA reads TGTGCCAGCAGCTTAGATCTGTTCGGGACAGGGACGGGGCGAGCTGGAAACACCATATATTTT. Translated: CASSLDLFGTGTGRAGNTIYF.

This clonotype was recorded many times. V usage is TRBV4-2 and J usage is TRBJ1-5; D is unresolved. From germline, CDR1 is LGHNA and CDR2 YNFKEQ. This CDR3 comprises 13 residues. Trimming stripped 4 bases from V and 3 bases from J, with 7 bases between. CDR3 coding DNA: TGTGCCAGCAGCCTTAAAGACAATCAGCCCCAGCATTTT. Translating gives CASSLKDNQPQHF.

The V call is TRBV20-1, the J call TRBJ1-2; a possible D gene is TRBD1 (5 bases). Germline CDR1 reads DFQATT; CDR2 reads SNEGSKA (reference sequence). The CDR3 totals 15 residues. V lost 5 bases to trimming and J lost 0 bases, with 16 bases between them. CDR3 in amino acids: CSAGGGVLTNYGYTF. DNA of the CDR3: TGCAGTGCTGGGGGGGGGGTCCTAACTAACTATGGCTACACCTTC.

This clonotype was observed many times. The V gene is TRBV10-3, the J gene TRBJ2-3, with 8 bases fitting TRBD1. The CDR3 is 15 residues long. Germline V CDR1 and CDR2: ENHRY, SYGVKD. After removal of 2 bases from V and 4 bases from J, the junction contained 5 bases not matched to a gene. The CDR3 sequence: CAISEPQGEADTQYF. CDR3 DNA: TGTGCCATCAGTGAGCCACAGGGGGAGGCAGATACGCAGTATTTT.

This clonotype appeared many times. J is TRBJ2-1 and V is TRBV24-1, with 10 bases that match TRBD1. This CDR3 contains 17 residues. V lost 1 base, J lost 10 bases, and 12 bases stayed unmatched. CDR1 and CDR2 from the germline V gene are KGHDR and SFDVKD. As DNA, the CDR3 is TGTGCCACCAGTGATTTAGTCCCGACAGGGGGCGCGGGGGAGCAGTTCTTC. Protein sequence: CATSDLVPTGGAGEQFF.

Many counts were recorded for this clonotype. The chain is built from TRBV6-1 and TRBJ2-3; 12 bases match TRBD2. From germline, CDR1 is MNHNS and CDR2 SASEGT. Trimming at V came to 7 bases and at J to 0 bases, leaving 5 bases not matched to a gene. This CDR3 region has 16 residues. CDR3 in amino acids: CASTLTSGGSTDTQYF. Written as DNA, the CDR3 is TGTGCCAGCACTTTGACTAGCGGGGGTAGCACAGATACGCAGTATTTT.

This clonotype has a count of ten or more. This chain uses TRBV4-2 with TRBJ2-1; D not resolved. CDR3 size: 15 residues. The germline V gene has CDR1 LGHNA and CDR2 YNFKEQ. V dropped 6 bases and J dropped 1 base, with 13 bases sitting between them. In nucleotides, the CDR3 is TGTGCCAGCAGTTACGAAGGTGGATCCTACAATGAGCAGTTCTTC. Translated, it gives CASSYEGGSYNEQFF.

The chain carries TRBV20-1 and TRBJ2-7, with TRBD1 matching over 8 bases. Judging by the DNA end, TRBJ2-4 fits better; the J call may be wrong. Germline CDR1 is DFQATT and CDR2 is SNEGSKA (reference sequence). The CDR3 has 12 residues. CDR3 DNA: TGCAGTGCAGTTGGACAGGGCAACATTCAGTACTTC. It translates to CSAVGQGNIQYF.

This clonotype was recorded many times. The gene calls are TRBV9 and TRBJ2-1, with 8 nucleotides matching TRBD2. Per germline, CDR1 SGDLS and CDR2 YYNGEE. The CDR3 extends over 14 amino acids. After removal of 0 bases from V and 5 bases from J, the junction contained 1 base not matched to a gene. The CDR3: CASSVAGGHNEQFF. The DNA of the CDR3 is TGTGCCAGCAGCGTAGCGGGGGGGCACAATGAGCAGTTCTTC. Using reference TRBV9 and TRBJ2-1 for the parts outside the CDR3, the full variable domain is DSGVTQTPKHLITATGQRVTLRCSPRSGDLSVYWYQQSLDQGLQFLIQYYNGEERAKGNILERFSAQQFPDLHSELNLSSLELGDSALYFCASSVAGGHNEQFFGPGTRLTVL.

The table lists this clonotype with many counts. The chain links TRBV29-1 to TRBJ1-1; 7 bases are a match to TRBD1. CDR1 and CDR2 (germline): SQVTM, ANQGSEA. J lost 3 bases, V lost 7 bases, and 5 bases had no gene match. This CDR3 has 12 residues. In DNA, the CDR3 is TGCAGCGGAGGGCAGGGGGACACTGAAGCTTTCTTT. Translation gives CSGGQGDTEAFF.

Concerning this clonotype itself: A read error may explain this, as a much larger clone is one base away. The CDR3 region has the DNA TGTGCCAGCAGCCCTCCTGGACTAGCGGGGGGGCGGAATGGGCAGTTCTTC. Amino acid sequence: CASSPPGLAGGRNGQFF. The chain couples TRBV3-1 to TRBJ2-1; 15 bases are shared with TRBD2. There are 17 residues in the CDR3. CDR1 LGHDT and CDR2 YNNKEL come from the germline V gene (reference sequence).

This clonotype was observed at least ten times. This chain links TRBV12-3 or TRBV12-4 with TRBJ1-1; D uncertain. CDR3 length equals 13 residues. Trimming removed 1 base from V and 5 bases from J, with 8 bases in between. The CDR3: CASSLDWRTEAFF. DNA of the CDR3: TGTGCCAGCAGTTTAGACTGGCGAACTGAAGCTTTCTTT.

This clonotype was counted a few times. The chain combines TRBV20-1 with TRBJ2-1; D not resolved. The assigned J gene may be wrong: the sequence end matches TRBJ2-7 better. CDR3 length equals 13 residues. Germline V CDR1 and CDR2: DFQATT, SNEGSKA (reference sequence). CDR3: CSANGDSYNEQYF. CDR3 DNA sequence: TGCAGTGCTAATGGTGACTCCTACAATGAGCAGTACTTC.

Ten or more counts support this clonotype. The chain carries TRBV7-9 and TRBJ2-6, with D hard to call. The V and J ends lost 5 bases and 0 bases respectively, with 14 bases between them. Germline assignment: CDR1 SEHNR and CDR2 FQNEAQ (reference sequence). CDR3 size: 17 residues. The CDR3 coding sequence is TGTGCCAGCAGCCGACGTATAGCCGACTCTGGGGCCAACGTCCTGACTTTC. It codes for CASSRRIADSGANVLTF.

This clonotype was picked up many times. This may stem from a read error, because a much larger clone lies one nucleotide away. This chain uses TRBV7-8 with TRBJ1-1; D uncertain. V dropped 1 base and J dropped 1 base, with 4 bases sitting between them. The germline CDR1 and CDR2 sequences are SGHVS and FQNEAQ. CDR3 length: 13 residues. The CDR3 region has the DNA TGTGCCAGCAGCTTAGGGTGGAACACTGAAGCTTTCTTT. The encoded protein is CASSLGWNTEAFF.

The table lists this clonotype with many counts. This rearrangement joins TRBV5-1 to TRBJ2-1; D possibly corresponds to TRBD2 (6 bases). This CDR3 has 13 residues. V gave up 1 base and J gave up 5 bases, with 7 bases separating them. Germline V gene data show CDR1 as SGHRS and CDR2 as YFSETQ. The CDR3 DNA sequence: TGCGCCAGCAGCTTGACTAGCAACAATGAGCAGTTCTTC. This sequence encodes CASSLTSNNEQFF.

The table lists this clonotype with many counts. The V gene is TRBV29-1, the J gene TRBJ1-2, with unresolved D. Germline V lookup: CDR1 SQVTM, CDR2 ANQGSEA. The CDR3 has 12 residues. The germline V and J ends were trimmed by 2 bases and 0 bases, with 4 bases remaining between them. CDR3: CSVEHPNYGYTF. The DNA of the CDR3 is TGCAGCGTTGAACACCCTAACTATGGCTACACCTTC.

This clonotype appeared once. The CDR3 bases are TGTGCCAGCAGCGTAGAGGGAGAACTAGCGGGGGGGGCGAACACCGGGGAGCTGTTTTTT. Translation: CASSVEGELAGGANTGELFF. The chain couples TRBV9 to TRBJ2-2; 13 bases fit TRBD2. The CDR3 is made up of 20 amino acids. With V trimmed by 0 bases and J by 0 bases, 8 bases remained unmatched. The germline CDR1 and CDR2 sequences are SGDLS and YYNGEE.

This clonotype was detected a few times. The chain uses TRBV7-6 and TRBJ1-5; D not certain. Germline CDR1 is SGHVS and CDR2 is FNYEAQ. CDR3 size: 13 residues. V lost 1 base and J 11 bases, leaving 12 bases between the germline ends. CDR3 region: CASSLDWEASQHF. The CDR3 coding sequence is TGTGCCAGCAGCTTAGACTGGGAAGCATCCCAGCATTTT.

This clonotype was found once. The junction departs from the called germline gene at one end, perhaps through a read error. The chain recombines TRBV12-3 or TRBV12-4 with TRBJ2-3, with D unresolved. The CDR3 consists of 13 residues. The CDR3, as DNA: TGTGCCAGCCGTGAAGCGAGCACAGATGCGCAATATTTT. It is translated as CASREASTDAQYF.